The 29 T cell receptor beta chains listed next were all sequenced from one sample in a study of CD8 T cells in Susac syndrome. RNA, at roughly 0.45 to 1 ug, was reverse transcribed with random hexamers. TCRdb recomputed calls from the immunoSEQ multiplex PCR reads with MiXCR, one row per CDR3 protein. The sample gives 300,000 or so distinct CDR3 sequences, about 90% of which show up once; 0.065% is in the top ten. Sequenced material: CD4+ T cells from PBMCs. The receptors originated from a human donor with multiple sclerosis.

V gene TRBV3-1 combines with J gene TRBJ1-6; 7 bases match TRBD1. The CDR3 runs to 16 residues. The J segment lost 6 bases and the V segment lost 4 bases, leaving 9 bases of the junction unmatched. Per the germline V gene, CDR1 is LGHDT and CDR2 is YNNKEL (reference sequence). The CDR3 spells CASSPSRTGLNSPLHF. The CDR3 DNA sequence: TGTGCCAGCAGCCCATCCAGGACAGGCCTTAATTCACCCCTCCACTTT.

The count of this clonotype is one. The rearrangement uses TRBV20-1 and TRBJ2-1; tentatively, D is TRBD1 (6 bases). CDR1 and CDR2 (germline): DFQATT, SNEGSKA (reference sequence). CDR3 length: 12 residues. V shed 3 bases and J shed 6 bases, with 9 bases lying between them. The CDR3 DNA follows: TGCAGTGCTAGCCTGGACAGCAATGAGCAGTTCTTC. Translated, it gives CSASLDSNEQFF.

This clonotype has a single count. The genes are TRBV29-1 and TRBJ2-7; D remains ambiguous. Germline V lookup: CDR1 SQVTM, CDR2 ANQGSEA. There are 14 residues in the CDR3. The V gene lost 4 bases and the J gene lost 0 bases, with 13 bases spanning the gap. This CDR3 is CSVGVRTPSYEQYF. In nucleotides, the CDR3 is TGCAGCGTTGGAGTCCGAACCCCCTCCTACGAGCAGTACTTC.

The chain couples TRBV30 to TRBJ1-2; 8 bases map to TRBD1. The CDR3 sequence is 13 residues long. Germline V gene sequence: CDR1 GTSNPN, CDR2 SVGIG (reference sequence). The ends lost 5 bases at V and 8 bases at J; junction bases unmatched: 10. CDR3 bases: TGTGCCTGGTCCTTTGACAGGGGCAGAGGCTACACCTTC. It yields the protein CAWSFDRGRGYTF.

The chain couples TRBV6-5 to TRBJ2-3; tentative D call: TRBD1 (7 bases). This CDR3 has 14 residues. V was shortened by 6 bases and J by 5 bases, with 15 bases between the two germline ends. CDR1 and CDR2 from the germline V gene are MNHEY and SVGAGI. CDR3 in DNA: TGTGCCAGCAGAAATGGAGGGACAGAAGATACGCAGTATTTT. As protein: CASRNGGTEDTQYF.

The chain is built from TRBV29-1 and TRBJ2-7; a weak D match, TRBD2 (6 bases). V was cut by 7 bases and J by 6 bases, with 16 bases left in between. Germline CDR1 and CDR2: SQVTM and ANQGSEA. The CDR3 totals 12 residues. CDR3 bases: TGCAGCGGAAGGGGTTACGGGAGCGAGCAGTACTTC. Translating it yields CSGRGYGSEQYF.

This clonotype showed up just a few times. The chain has TRBV12-3 or TRBV12-4 and TRBJ2-7; 15 positions match TRBD2. The V and J ends lost 3 bases and 4 bases, in that order; junction bases with no gene match: 4. The length of the CDR3 is 16 residues. The CDR3 spells CASSFGLAGGTYEQYF. Here the CDR3 DNA reads TGTGCCAGCAGTTTTGGACTAGCGGGGGGGACATACGAGCAGTACTTC.

The chain employs TRBV12-3 or TRBV12-4 and TRBJ1-2; the D is unclear. The V gene lost 2 bases and the J gene lost 3 bases, with 16 bases spanning the gap. The CDR3 covers 16 residues. The CDR3, as DNA: TGTGCCAGCAGTTTACTCCGAGGGTGGATGGACTATGGCTACACCTTC. It encodes CASSLLRGWMDYGYTF.

This chain uses TRBV28 with TRBJ2-1, with 9 bases that match TRBD2. The V segment lost 8 bases and the J segment 7 bases; nucleotides outside the gene matches: 9. There are 14 residues in the CDR3. From germline, CDR1 is MDHEN and CDR2 SYDVKM. The CDR3: CASVLGTSWNEQFF. The CDR3 DNA follows: TGTGCCAGCGTTCTAGGGACTAGCTGGAATGAGCAGTTCTTC. The variable domain in full, completed from reference TRBV28 and TRBJ2-1, reads DVKVTQSSRYLVKRTGEKVFLECVQDMDHENMFWYRQDPGLGLRLIYFSYDVKMKEKGDIPEGYSVSREKKERFSLILESASTNQTSMYLCASVLGTSWNEQFFGPGTRLTVL.

This clonotype was seen just once. The rearrangement joins TRBV6-2 or TRBV6-3 to TRBJ2-3; maybe TRBD2 (5 bases). Germline loops: CDR1 MNHEY, CDR2 SVGEGT. The CDR3 covers 15 residues. The V end was cut by 2 bases, the J end by 3 bases, with 12 bases between. CDR3 residues: CASSYGSSETDTQYF. DNA for the CDR3: TGTGCCAGCAGTTACGGGAGTAGCGAGACAGATACGCAGTATTTT.

The rearrangement links TRBV4-3 to TRBJ2-2; D unclear. This CDR3 comprises 15 residues. Trimming cost V 1 base and J 5 bases, with 11 bases left between them. Per germline, CDR1 LGHNA and CDR2 YSLEER. The CDR3 DNA is TGCGCCAGCAGCCAAGCTCCTACCGTGACCGGGGAGCTGTTTTTT. It is translated as CASSQAPTVTGELFF.

The rearrangement uses TRBV7-2 and TRBJ2-5, with D unresolved. This CDR3 is built from 15 residues. V lost 7 bases and J 5 bases, leaving 20 bases between the germline ends. CDR1 and CDR2 from the germline V gene are SGHTA and FQGNSA. The CDR3 sequence: CASTRRPVQYETQYF. The CDR3 DNA reads as TGTGCCAGCACAAGACGACCAGTACAATACGAGACCCAGTACTTC. Together with reference TRBV7-2 and TRBJ2-5, the CDR3 gives the full variable domain: GAGVSQSPSNKVTEKGKDVELRCDPISGHTALYWYRQSLGQGLEFLIYFQGNSAPDKSGLPSDRFSAERTGGSVSTLTIQRTQQEDSAVYLCASTRRPVQYETQYFGPGTRLLVL.

This clonotype was counted once. This chain connects TRBV7-9 to TRBJ1-1; the D gene is possibly TRBD1 (5 bases). V was shortened by 5 bases and J by 8 bases, with 21 bases between the two germline ends. The length of the CDR3 is 15 residues. CDR1 and CDR2 (germline): SEHNR, FQNEAQ (reference sequence). The CDR3 DNA sequence: TGTGCCAGCAGCCAGCTCAAGGGGAACCATCGGGAAGCTTTCTTT. Translation gives CASSQLKGNHREAFF.

The chain recombines TRBV7-8 with TRBJ2-7, with 10 bases lining up with TRBD1. Germline CDR1 is SGHVS and CDR2 is FQNEAQ. CDR3 length: 16 amino acids. V was pared by 5 bases and J by 3 bases, with 10 bases of the junction left unmatched. The CDR3 DNA reads TGTGCCAGCAGCCATCGTCCGGGACAGGGGAACTACGAGCAGTACTTC. This codes for CASSHRPGQGNYEQYF.

The chain uses TRBV7-2 and TRBJ1-1; no firm D call. The CDR3 has 14 residues. Trimming removed 3 bases at V and 4 bases at J, with 12 bases between. In germline, CDR1 is SGHTA, CDR2 FQGNSA. The CDR3 coding sequence is TGTGCCAGCAGCTTGGACGGTTCTGGCACTGAAGCTTTCTTT. Translated: CASSLDGSGTEAFF.

The V and J genes are TRBV5-1 and TRBJ1-4; D not certain. Trimming removed 0 bases at V and 0 bases at J, with 9 bases between. Germline lookup yields CDR1 SGHRS and CDR2 YFSETQ. This CDR3 has 16 amino acids. In DNA form, the CDR3 reads TGCGCCAGCAGCTTGGTTACAACATCAACTAATGAAAAACTGTTTTTT. The encoded protein is CASSLVTTSTNEKLFF.

The J gene is TRBJ1-4, the V gene TRBV12-3 or TRBV12-4, with 8 positions matching TRBD1. CDR3 length equals 18 residues. J lost 5 bases, V lost 5 bases, and 16 bases had no gene match. CDR3 loop: CASSIGQGYYQVNEKLFF. The CDR3 DNA is TGTGCCAGCAGTATAGGACAGGGCTACTACCAAGTGAATGAAAAACTGTTTTTT.

This chain joins TRBV12-3 or TRBV12-4 and TRBJ1-4; no firm D call. V was pared by 6 bases and J by 4 bases, with 15 bases between. The CDR3 sequence is 15 residues long. The CDR3 reads CASSQHPGSNEKLFF. The CDR3 nucleotides are TGTGCCAGCAGCCAACACCCCGGGAGTAATGAAAAACTGTTTTTT.

This chain joins TRBV25-1 and TRBJ2-1; D might be TRBD1 (5 bases). The germline V and J ends were trimmed by 1 base and 8 bases, with 9 bases remaining between them. This CDR3 has 13 amino acids. Germline V lookup: CDR1 MGHDK, CDR2 SYGVNS. CDR3 nucleotide sequence: TGTGCCAGCAGTGAATGGGGCCGCCATGAGCAGTTCTTC. This sequence encodes CASSEWGRHEQFF.

The V call is TRBV20-1, the J call TRBJ2-1; 14 positions match TRBD2. Trimming at V came to 6 bases and at J to 5 bases, leaving 12 bases not matched to a gene. Germline V gene sequence: CDR1 DFQATT, CDR2 SNEGSKA (reference sequence). CDR3 length: 17 residues. CDR3 in DNA: TGCAGTGCCGACCCCGGGACTAGCGGGAGCATCAACAATGAGCAGTTCTTC. Translation gives CSADPGTSGSINNEQFF.

The DNA for the CDR3 is TGTGCCACAAGGGGGGGAACCTACGAGCAGTACTTC. Protein product: CATRGGTYEQYF. The chain uses TRBV6-5 and TRBJ2-7; TRBD2 is a possible D gene (7 bases). Deletions cut 10 bases from V and 2 bases from J, with 12 bases between. CDR1 and CDR2 from the germline V gene are MNHEY and SVGAGI. The CDR3 is made up of 12 amino acids.

The chain combines TRBV19 with TRBJ2-1; D unclear. Looked up from germline, CDR1 is LNHDA and CDR2 is SQIVND (reference sequence). V gave up 3 bases and J gave up 2 bases, with 11 bases separating them. CDR3 length: 15 amino acids. CDR3 protein: CASSMERQPYNEQFF. The CDR3 DNA is TGTGCCAGTAGTATGGAGCGCCAGCCCTACAATGAGCAGTTCTTC.

CDR3 nucleotides: TGTGCCAGCAGCTTTCGTCGCGGATATGGCTACACCTTC. Translated, it gives CASSFRRGYGYTF. The rearrangement links TRBV7-2 to TRBJ1-2; no firm D call. Deletions cut 3 bases from V and 5 bases from J, with 10 bases between. Germline V gene lookup returns CDR1 SGHTA and CDR2 FQGNSA. The CDR3 length is 13 residues.

The chain recombines TRBV12-3 or TRBV12-4 with TRBJ2-3, with TRBD2 identical over 11 bases. Unmatched junction bases numbered 10, after V lost 6 bases and J lost 2 bases. The CDR3 covers 17 residues. CDR3 loop: CASRRAASGGFTDTQYF. The CDR3 DNA is TGTGCCAGCAGGCGGGCCGCTAGCGGGGGGTTCACAGATACGCAGTATTTT.

V gene TRBV2 combines with J gene TRBJ2-1; the D gene is possibly TRBD2 (6 bases). Trimming pared 8 bases from V and 1 base from J, leaving 9 bases between. The CDR3 consists of 13 residues. Germline V CDR1 and CDR2: SNHLY, FYNNEI. The CDR3: CASGGESYNEQFF. The CDR3 DNA sequence: TGTGCCAGCGGCGGGGAGTCCTACAATGAGCAGTTCTTC.

In its sample, this clonotype was seen many times. The V and J genes are TRBV7-3 and TRBJ1-1, with TRBD1 as a possible D gene (5 bases). The V gene lost 2 bases and the J gene lost 1 base, with 5 bases spanning the gap. CDR1 and CDR2 (germline): SGHTA, FQGTGA. The CDR3 spans 13 residues. The CDR3 coding sequence is TGTGCCAGCAGCTTAGACAGGAACACTGAAGCTTTCTTT. Its protein product is CASSLDRNTEAFF. Looking up the rest from reference TRBV7-3 and TRBJ1-1 gives the full variable domain: GAGVSQTPSNKVTEKGKYVELRCDPISGHTALYWYRQSLGQGPEFLIYFQGTGAADDSGLPNDRFFAVRPEGSVSTLKIQRTERGDSAVYLCASSLDRNTEAFFGQGTRLTVV.

The sample holds a few counts of this clonotype. The chain is built from TRBV5-6 and TRBJ1-5; D remains unclear. The CDR3 consists of 14 residues. CDR1 is SGHDT and CDR2 is YYEEEE in the germline V gene. Trimming removed 4 bases from V and 0 bases from J, with 8 bases in between. CDR3 residues: CASSRRASNQPQHF. CDR3 DNA sequence: TGTGCCAGCAGCCGCCGGGCTAGCAATCAGCCCCAGCATTTT.

The table lists this clonotype with a count of one. The V call is TRBV6-6, the J call TRBJ1-3; unclear D gene. This CDR3 spans 12 amino acids. Trimming cost V 9 bases and J 5 bases, with 11 bases left between them. The germline CDR1 and CDR2 sequences are MNHNY and SVGAGI (reference sequence). The CDR3 sequence: CASGDPRNTIYF. The CDR3 region has the DNA TGTGCCAGTGGAGACCCCAGAAACACCATATATTTT.

The chain links TRBV5-1 to TRBJ2-1; 10 nucleotides line up with TRBD2. Per the germline V gene, CDR1 is SGHRS and CDR2 is YFSETQ. J gave up 4 bases and V 0 bases, and 10 bases lay outside the gene matches. This CDR3 contains 18 residues. The CDR3 nucleotides read TGCGCCAGCAGCTTGGCCCTTACTAGCGGGGTGGCGTACAATGAGCAGTTCTTC. Translating it yields CASSLALTSGVAYNEQFF.